The 21 T cell receptor beta chains below all came from one sample that was sequenced in a study of beta chain features in type 1 diabetes. Expressed TCRB transcripts were sequenced after all isolated RNA was converted to cDNA. Clones were sequenced by immunoSEQ multiplex PCR, and TCRdb holds only the in-frame ones, with some missing. The table includes about 150,000 clones, around 10% detected once. What was sequenced was central memory CD4+ T cells from blood. These receptors all stem from a man between 18 and 35 years old in good health.

The chain carries TRBV11-2 and TRBJ2-7; TRBD1 matches 7 bases. The V and J ends lost 0 bases and 3 bases, in that order; junction bases with no gene match: 2. Germline CDR1 and CDR2: SGHAT and FQNNGV. This CDR3 region has 14 residues. The CDR3: CASSLERGLYEQYF. CDR3 nucleotides: TGTGCCAGCAGCTTAGAGAGGGGGCTCTACGAGCAGTACTTC.

The rearrangement joins TRBV29-1 to TRBJ1-2, with 9 bases identical to TRBD1. V dropped 7 bases and J dropped 8; count of bases not matched to a gene: 8. This CDR3 region has 12 residues. Per germline, CDR1 SQVTM and CDR2 ANQGSEA. DNA for the CDR3: TGCAGCGGTATACAGGGGGCAGGGGGCTACACCTTC. It translates to CSGIQGAGGYTF.

This chain links TRBV7-2 with TRBJ2-1; 9 nucleotides match TRBD2. The CDR3 extends over 16 amino acids. V trimming: 0 bases; J trimming: 7 bases; junction bases outside the gene matches: 7. The germline CDR1 and CDR2 sequences are SGHTA and FQGNSA. DNA for the CDR3: TGTGCCAGCAGCTTAGCGCTCCTAGCGGGATTGAATGAGCAGTTCTTC. Its protein is CASSLALLAGLNEQFF.

This clone has just a few counts. This chain links TRBV30 with TRBJ1-3; D is unresolved. The CDR3 covers 13 residues. Deletions cut 0 bases from V and 0 bases from J, with 3 bases between. Germline V gene data show CDR1 as GTSNPN and CDR2 as SVGIG (reference sequence). The CDR3 spells CAWSVGSGNTIYF. The DNA for the CDR3 is TGTGCCTGGAGTGTCGGCTCTGGAAACACCATATATTTT.

This sequence joins TRBV7-3 and TRBJ2-1, with D unclear. Germline CDR1 reads SGHTA; CDR2 reads FQGTGA. Trimming shortened V by 4 bases and J by 2 bases, and 12 bases separated the two germline ends. The length of the CDR3 is 15 residues. Here the CDR3 reads CASSSRAATYNEQFF. The DNA of the CDR3 is TGTGCCAGCAGCTCAAGAGCCGCTACCTACAATGAGCAGTTCTTC. The full variable domain, rest sourced from reference TRBV7-3 and TRBJ2-1, is GAGVSQTPSNKVTEKGKYVELRCDPISGHTALYWYRQSLGQGPEFLIYFQGTGAADDSGLPNDRFFAVRPEGSVSTLKIQRTERGDSAVYLCASSSRAATYNEQFFGPGTRLTVL.

V usage is TRBV11-1 and J usage is TRBJ1-1; the D is unclear. CDR1 and CDR2 (germline): SGHAT, FQDESV (reference sequence). V was pared by 5 bases and J by 1 base, with 14 bases between. This CDR3 is built from 15 residues. The CDR3 loop reads CASSPKAAGNTEAFF. For the CDR3, the DNA is TGTGCCAGCAGCCCTAAGGCGGCCGGGAACACTGAAGCTTTCTTT. The full variable domain, completed using reference TRBV11-1 and TRBJ1-1, is EAEVAQSPRYKITEKSQAVAFWCDPISGHATLYWYRQILGQGPELLVQFQDESVVDDSQLPKDRFSAERLKGVDSTLKIQPAELGDSAMYLCASSPKAAGNTEAFFGQGTRLTVV.

This clone was detected many times. The chain carries TRBV10-3 and TRBJ1-6, with a weak D call TRBD1 (6 bases). Trimming shortened V by 4 bases and J by 9 bases, and 10 bases separated the two germline ends. Germline V gene data show CDR1 as ENHRY and CDR2 as SYGVKD. The CDR3 is 13 residues long. The CDR3 DNA sequence: TGTGCCATCAGTGGTGAGGGGGTTTCACCCCTCCACTTT. Encoded protein: CAISGEGVSPLHF.

Only a few counts were recorded for this clone. The rearrangement uses TRBV28 and TRBJ1-2; D call uncertain. Germline lookup yields CDR1 MDHEN and CDR2 SYDVKM. Between the trimmed V and J ends, which lost 3 bases and 8 bases, there was a span of 13 bases. The CDR3 consists of 13 residues. The CDR3 coding sequence is TGTGCCAGCAGTTTGGTCAGGACTCAAGGCTACACCTTC. Protein sequence: CASSLVRTQGYTF.

The V call is TRBV6-1, the J call TRBJ2-7; no firm D call. CDR3 size: 11 residues. The ends were cut back, 6 bases at V and 4 bases at J, with 7 bases in the middle. Germline V gene sequence: CDR1 MNHNS, CDR2 SASEGT. The CDR3 region has the DNA TGTGCCAGCAGCCTTCAATACGAGCAGTACTTC. As protein: CASSLQYEQYF.

The genes are TRBV28 and TRBJ2-5; the D gene is possibly TRBD1 (5 bases). The germline CDR1 and CDR2 sequences are MDHEN and SYDVKM. The CDR3 length is 13 residues. Trimming stripped 8 bases from V and 6 bases from J, with 16 bases between. The chain's CDR3 is CASSSSGRKTQYF. The CDR3 DNA reads as TGTGCCAGCTCTTCCTCAGGGCGGAAGACCCAGTACTTC.

This clone was picked up many times. In nucleotides, the CDR3 is TGCGCCAGCAGCTGGGGCCACAGGGCGGAGACCCAGTACTTC. As protein: CASSWGHRAETQYF. This rearrangement joins TRBV5-1 to TRBJ2-5; TRBD1 is a possible D gene (6 bases). CDR1 SGHRS and CDR2 YFSETQ come from the germline V gene. V was shortened by 3 bases and J by 5 bases, with 14 bases between the two germline ends. This CDR3 contains 14 residues.

The rearrangement uses TRBV29-1 and TRBJ1-5; D unclear. V was pared by 5 bases and J by 0 bases, with 8 bases between. CDR1 is SQVTM, CDR2 ANQGSEA, per germline. CDR3 length: 13 residues. Here the CDR3 DNA reads TGCAGCGTTTTCGAAAATAGCAATCAGCCCCAGCATTTT. Translation gives CSVFENSNQPQHF.

The table lists this clone with a few counts. This rearrangement joins TRBV2 to TRBJ1-3; TRBD1 is a possible D gene (5 bases). There are 15 residues in the CDR3. V was pared by 10 bases and J by 0 bases, with 16 bases between. Per the germline V gene, CDR1 is SNHLY and CDR2 is FYNNEI. The CDR3 nucleotides are TGTGCCACCGCTGGGGACTTCATCTCTGGAAACACCATATATTTT. As protein: CATAGDFISGNTIYF.

This clone showed up just a few times. The CDR3 sequence is CASSLSGQSYNEQFF. Here the CDR3 DNA reads TGTGCCAGCAGCCTGAGCGGCCAATCCTACAATGAGCAGTTCTTC. V and J are TRBV7-2 and TRBJ2-1; D is possibly TRBD2 (5 bases). Germline V gene sequence: CDR1 SGHTA, CDR2 FQGNSA. V was cut by 5 bases and J by 1 base, with 12 bases left in between. The CDR3 is 15 residues long.

This clone was seen a handful of times. V is TRBV5-4 and J is TRBJ1-6; a weak D match, TRBD1 (6 bases). The V gene lost 1 base and the J gene lost 7 bases, with 15 bases spanning the gap. This CDR3 is built from 16 residues. Germline V gives CDR1 SGHNT, CDR2 YYREEE (reference sequence). The CDR3 DNA follows: TGTGCCAGCAGCTTGTGGGGGCTGATAGAGAATTCACCCCTCCACTTT. This encodes CASSLWGLIENSPLHF.

This clone appeared many times. The chain is built from TRBV7-2 and TRBJ2-7, with D possibly matching TRBD1 (5 bases). This CDR3 spans 14 amino acids. Trimming pared 5 bases from V and 0 bases from J, leaving 11 bases between. Germline V gives CDR1 SGHTA, CDR2 FQGNSA. CDR3 amino acids: CASSRDRSSYEQYF. The CDR3 DNA sequence: TGTGCCAGCAGCCGAGACAGATCCTCCTACGAGCAGTACTTC. Complete variable domain (other parts from reference TRBV7-2 and TRBJ2-7): GAGVSQSPSNKVTEKGKDVELRCDPISGHTALYWYRQSLGQGLEFLIYFQGNSAPDKSGLPSDRFSAERTGGSVSTLTIQRTQQEDSAVYLCASSRDRSSYEQYFGPGTRLTVT.

The sample holds a few counts of this clone. The chain carries TRBV4-3 and TRBJ1-2; no clear D. V was clipped by 2 bases and J by 7 bases, with 14 bases between them. The germline V gene has CDR1 LGHNA and CDR2 YSLEER. This CDR3 has 14 amino acids. In DNA, the CDR3 is TGCGCCAGCAGCCAAACGAATCAAAGGCGTGGCTACACCTTC. Translated: CASSQTNQRRGYTF.

The chain joins TRBV7-2 to TRBJ2-3; 8 nucleotides agree with TRBD2. V lost 5 bases to trimming and J lost 3 bases; unmatched junction nucleotides: 13. The germline CDR1 and CDR2 sequences are SGHTA and FQGNSA. CDR3 size: 17 residues. The CDR3 here is CASSPSGSGRYTDTQYF. The CDR3, as DNA: TGTGCCAGCAGCCCTAGTGGAAGCGGGAGATATACAGATACGCAGTATTTT.

The J gene is TRBJ2-1, the V gene TRBV5-1; TRBD2 is a possible D gene (5 bases). CDR1 is SGHRS and CDR2 is YFSETQ in the germline V gene. The V gene lost 0 bases and the J gene lost 5 bases, with 9 bases spanning the gap. This CDR3 comprises 14 residues. CDR3 sequence (DNA): TGCGCCAGCAGCTTGGCCACTAGTAACAATGAGCAGTTCTTC. This codes for CASSLATSNNEQFF.

This clone came up a few times. This sequence joins TRBV5-4 and TRBJ1-2, with D tentatively TRBD1 (6 bases). V was trimmed by 2 bases and J by 0 bases, leaving 8 bases between them. In germline, CDR1 is SGHNT, CDR2 YYREEE (reference sequence). The CDR3 runs to 14 residues. This CDR3 is CASSLDRTNYGYTF. CDR3 nucleotide sequence: TGTGCCAGCAGCTTAGACAGGACTAACTATGGCTACACCTTC.

On this clone: Other DNA sequences from this sample encode an identical CDR3 as well. The gene calls are TRBV27 and TRBJ1-6; D is uncertain. The length of the CDR3 is 14 residues. Trimming removed 1 base from V and 9 bases from J, with 10 bases in between. The germline gives CDR1 MNHEY, CDR2 SMNVEV (reference sequence). The CDR3 region has the DNA TGTGCCAGCAGTTTATGGGGTGCGGGTTCACCCCTCCACTTT. Translated: CASSLWGAGSPLHF.